The 10 T cell receptor beta chains given below trace back to one sample, sequenced in a study of T cell responses to AZD1222 COVID-19 vaccine (dated by TCRdb to about 2021). Read against the paper, the sample's time point label means: baseline before first vaccination. The library was built by means of the immunoSEQ multiplex PCR assay. The table comes from immuneACCESS by way of TCRdb, which keeps in-frame sequences with V and J called. Part of the clones is missing from these tables; in studies checked, under half for an unresolved V gene and the rest for unknown reasons. The sample records over 45,000 clones, 70% to 90% of which are singletons. The ten largest clones add up to 3% to 4.5% of the sample. Sample: peripheral blood, taken on day 0 of AZD1222 vaccination. All receptors come from an adult in good health.

The chain joins TRBV2 to TRBJ2-3; the match to TRBD2 covers 11 bases. The V gene's germline CDR1 is SNHLY and CDR2 FYNNEI. The CDR3 length is 15 residues. V shed 3 bases, J shed 6 bases, and the junction held 5 bases outside the gene matches. The CDR3 DNA reads TGTGCCAGCAGTGAGGTAGCGGGGGGGCAGGATACGCAGTATTTT. This sequence encodes CASSEVAGGQDTQYF.

This rearrangement joins TRBV7-8 to TRBJ1-4; D call uncertain. In germline, CDR1 is SGHVS, CDR2 FQNEAQ. V gave up 5 bases and J gave up 0 bases, with 13 bases separating them. The CDR3 is 16 residues long. The CDR3 is CASSRMLGATNEKLFF. For the CDR3, the DNA is TGTGCCAGCAGCCGGATGTTGGGAGCAACTAATGAAAAACTGTTTTTT. Full variable domain (remainder filled in from reference TRBV7-8 and TRBJ1-4): GAGVSQSPRYKVAKRGQDVALRCDPISGHVSLFWYQQALGQGPEFLTYFQNEAQLDKSGLPSDRFFAERPEGSVSTLKIQRTQQEDSAVYLCASSRMLGATNEKLFFGSGTQLSVL.

The chain couples TRBV4-3 to TRBJ1-2; no reliable D call. Germline V gene data show CDR1 as LGHNA and CDR2 as YSLEER. V lost 1 base and J lost 8, with 14 bases in between. This CDR3 is built from 14 residues. CDR3 nucleotide sequence: TGCGCCAGCAGCCAAGCCCTGGGGAGCAGGGGCTACACCTTC. Protein sequence: CASSQALGSRGYTF.

The chain joins TRBV6-1 to TRBJ1-2; D ambiguous. Between the trimmed V and J ends, which lost 2 bases and 7 bases, there was a span of 11 bases. Germline V lookup: CDR1 MNHNS, CDR2 SASEGT. This CDR3 contains 13 residues. CDR3 nucleotide sequence: TGTGCCAGCAGTGAAATAACAGATCGTGGCTACACCTTC. It yields the protein CASSEITDRGYTF.

This chain uses TRBV18 with TRBJ1-1; TRBD1 agrees at 7 bases. CDR1 and CDR2 from the germline V gene are KGHSH and LQKENI. This CDR3 is built from 14 residues. V trimming: 5 bases; J trimming: 2 bases; junction bases outside the gene matches: 5. As DNA, the CDR3 is TGTGCCAGCTCAGCCGGGACAGAAAACACTGAAGCTTTCTTT. Protein: CASSAGTENTEAFF. Drawing the rest from reference TRBV18 and TRBJ1-1, the complete variable domain is NAGVMQNPRHLVRRRGQEARLRCSPMKGHSHVYWYRQLPEEGLKFMVYLQKENIIDESGMPKERFSAEFPKEGPSILRIQQVVRGDSAAYFCASSAGTENTEAFFGQGTRLTVV.

The rearrangement uses TRBV3-1 (or the pseudogene TRBV3-2) and TRBJ2-5; perhaps TRBD2 as D (5 bases). The CDR3 has 14 residues. The V gene's germline CDR1 is LGHDT and CDR2 YNNKEL (reference sequence). The V and J ends lost 5 bases and 2 bases respectively, with 12 bases between them. CDR3 coding DNA: TGTGCCAGCAGCTACAACCGAGGGCAAGAGACCCAGTACTTC. This gives the protein CASSYNRGQETQYF.

The V call is TRBV5-6, the J call TRBJ2-7, with D maybe TRBD1 (5 bases). V lost 1 base to trimming and J lost 0 bases, with 8 bases between them. This CDR3 has 14 amino acids. Germline-derived CDR1 and CDR2 are SGHDT and YYEEEE. The CDR3 region has the DNA TGTGCCAGCAGCTTGACAGGCAGCTCCTACGAGCAGTACTTC. Translation: CASSLTGSSYEQYF.

The genes are TRBV7-9 and TRBJ2-1; D is ambiguous. This CDR3 contains 13 residues. V lost 5 bases and J 5 bases, leaving 10 bases between the germline ends. Germline lookup yields CDR1 SEHNR and CDR2 FQNEAQ (reference sequence). The CDR3 nucleotides read TGTGCCAGCAGCACACCCACAAACAATGAGCAGTTCTTC. It is translated as CASSTPTNNEQFF.

The chain carries TRBV9 and TRBJ1-3, with D perhaps matching TRBD1 (5 bases). The ends were cut back, 2 bases at V and 0 bases at J, with 15 bases in the middle. The CDR3 loop spans 17 amino acids. Germline loops: CDR1 SGDLS, CDR2 YYNGEE. The CDR3 here is CASSVSGAAASGNTIYF. The CDR3, as DNA: TGTGCCAGCAGCGTCTCCGGGGCGGCCGCCTCTGGAAACACCATATATTTT. The full variable domain, with the rest looked up from reference TRBV9 and TRBJ1-3, is DSGVTQTPKHLITATGQRVTLRCSPRSGDLSVYWYQQSLDQGLQFLIQYYNGEERAKGNILERFSAQQFPDLHSELNLSSLELGDSALYFCASSVSGAAASGNTIYFGEGSWLTVV.

The rearrangement uses TRBV23-1 and TRBJ2-3; 12 positions match TRBD1. TRBV23-1 is an ORF for which the function is uncertain. This CDR3 is built from 19 residues. V lost 9 bases and J lost 0; bases outside the gene matches: 16. In nucleotides, the CDR3 is TGCGCCAGACTCGTCCCGGGACAGGGGGCGCCTTATAGCACAGATACGCAGTATTTT. It specifies CARLVPGQGAPYSTDTQYF.